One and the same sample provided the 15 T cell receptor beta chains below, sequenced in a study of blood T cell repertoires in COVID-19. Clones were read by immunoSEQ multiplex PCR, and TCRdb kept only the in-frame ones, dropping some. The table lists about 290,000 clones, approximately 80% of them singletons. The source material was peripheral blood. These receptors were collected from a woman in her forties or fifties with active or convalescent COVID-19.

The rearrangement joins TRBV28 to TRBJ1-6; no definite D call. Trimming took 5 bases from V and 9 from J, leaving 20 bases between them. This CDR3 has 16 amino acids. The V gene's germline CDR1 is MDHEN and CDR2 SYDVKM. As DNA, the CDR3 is TGTGCCAGCAGTCCCCCTTCCAGTATATGGAGTTCACCCCTCCACTTT. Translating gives CASSPPSSIWSSPLHF.

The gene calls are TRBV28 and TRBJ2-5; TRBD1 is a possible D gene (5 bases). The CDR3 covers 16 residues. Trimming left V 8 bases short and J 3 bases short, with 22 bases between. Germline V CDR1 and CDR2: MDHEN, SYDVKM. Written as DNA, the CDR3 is TGTGCCAGCGGAACTTCTCCTGGGGCAGAAGAAGAGACCCAGTACTTC. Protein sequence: CASGTSPGAEEETQYF.

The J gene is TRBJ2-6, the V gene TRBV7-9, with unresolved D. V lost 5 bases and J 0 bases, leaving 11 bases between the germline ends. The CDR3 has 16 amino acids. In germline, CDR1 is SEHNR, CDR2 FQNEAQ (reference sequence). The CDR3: CASSAAISSGANVLTF. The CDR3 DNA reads TGTGCCAGCAGCGCCGCTATTAGCTCTGGGGCCAACGTCCTGACTTTC.

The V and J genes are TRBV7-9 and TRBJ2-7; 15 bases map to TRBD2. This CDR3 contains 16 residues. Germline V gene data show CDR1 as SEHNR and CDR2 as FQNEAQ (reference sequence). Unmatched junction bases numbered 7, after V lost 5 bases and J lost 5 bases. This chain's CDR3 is CASSQKGLAGGHEQYF. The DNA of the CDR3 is TGTGCCAGCAGCCAAAAGGGACTAGCGGGAGGCCACGAGCAGTACTTC.

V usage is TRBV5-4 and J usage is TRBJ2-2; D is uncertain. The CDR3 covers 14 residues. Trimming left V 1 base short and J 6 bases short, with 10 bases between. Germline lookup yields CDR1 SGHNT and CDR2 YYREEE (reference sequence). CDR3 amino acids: CASSLLASAGELFF. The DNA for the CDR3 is TGTGCCAGCAGCTTGTTAGCTTCCGCCGGGGAGCTGTTTTTT.

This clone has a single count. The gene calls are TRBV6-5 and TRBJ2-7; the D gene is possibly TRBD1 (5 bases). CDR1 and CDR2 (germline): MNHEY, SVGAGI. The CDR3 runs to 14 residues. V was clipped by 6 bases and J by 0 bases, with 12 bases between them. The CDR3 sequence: CASRPRTFSYEQYF. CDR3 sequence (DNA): TGTGCCAGCAGACCTCGGACATTCTCCTACGAGCAGTACTTC.

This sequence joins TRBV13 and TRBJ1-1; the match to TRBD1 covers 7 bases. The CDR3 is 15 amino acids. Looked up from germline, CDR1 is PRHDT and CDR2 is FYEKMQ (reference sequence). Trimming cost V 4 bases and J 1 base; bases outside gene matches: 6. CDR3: CASSSAGQPNTEAFF. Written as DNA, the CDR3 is TGTGCCAGCAGCTCCGCGGGACAGCCGAACACTGAAGCTTTCTTT. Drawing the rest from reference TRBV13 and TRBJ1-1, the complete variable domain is AAGVIQSPRHLIKEKRETATLKCYPIPRHDTVYWYQQGPGQDPQFLISFYEKMQSDKGSIPDRFSAQQFSDYHSELNMSSLELGDSALYFCASSSAGQPNTEAFFGQGTRLTVV.

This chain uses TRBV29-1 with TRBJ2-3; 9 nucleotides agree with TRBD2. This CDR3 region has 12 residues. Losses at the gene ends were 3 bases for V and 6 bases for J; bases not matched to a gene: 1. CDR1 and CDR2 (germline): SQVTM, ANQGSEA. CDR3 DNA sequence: TGCAGCGTTGAGCGGGAGGGCGATACGCAGTATTTT. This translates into CSVEREGDTQYF.

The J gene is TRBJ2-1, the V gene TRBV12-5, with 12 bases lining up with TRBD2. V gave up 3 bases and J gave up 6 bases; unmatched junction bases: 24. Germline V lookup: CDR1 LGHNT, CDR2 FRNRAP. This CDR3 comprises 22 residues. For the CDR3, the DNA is TGTGCTAGTGGTTTTGGGGGACTGAAGGCTAGCGGGAGGGCTCGAGGTATCAATGAGCAGTTCTTC. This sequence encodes CASGFGGLKASGRARGINEQFF.

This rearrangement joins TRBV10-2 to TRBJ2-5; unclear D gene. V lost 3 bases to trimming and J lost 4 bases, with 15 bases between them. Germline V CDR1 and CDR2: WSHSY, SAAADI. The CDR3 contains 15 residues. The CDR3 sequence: CASSDRPWRRETQYF. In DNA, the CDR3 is TGCGCCAGCAGTGATCGGCCGTGGCGGCGAGAGACCCAGTACTTC.

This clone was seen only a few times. CDR3 amino acids: CASSGQGASAEQYF. For the CDR3, the DNA is TGTGCCAGCAGCGGACAGGGGGCGAGTGCCGAGCAGTACTTC. The rearrangement links TRBV7-2 to TRBJ2-7; 11 bases are shared with TRBD1. The J segment lost 6 bases and the V segment lost 5 bases, leaving 6 bases of the junction unmatched. The CDR3 loop spans 14 amino acids. The germline V gene encodes CDR1 SGHTA and CDR2 FQGNSA.

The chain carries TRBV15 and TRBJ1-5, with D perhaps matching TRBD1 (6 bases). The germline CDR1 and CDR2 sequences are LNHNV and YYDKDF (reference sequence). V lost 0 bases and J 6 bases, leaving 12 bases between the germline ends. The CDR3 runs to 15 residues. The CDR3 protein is CATSRDLGAFQPQHF. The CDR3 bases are TGTGCCACCAGCAGAGATCTGGGGGCGTTTCAGCCCCAGCATTTT.

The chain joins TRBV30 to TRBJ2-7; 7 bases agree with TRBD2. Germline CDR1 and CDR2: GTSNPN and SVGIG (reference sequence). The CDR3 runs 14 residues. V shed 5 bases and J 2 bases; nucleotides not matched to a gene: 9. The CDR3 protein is CAWSLGSGPYEQYF. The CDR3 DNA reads TGTGCCTGGTCCTTAGGTAGCGGGCCCTACGAGCAGTACTTC.

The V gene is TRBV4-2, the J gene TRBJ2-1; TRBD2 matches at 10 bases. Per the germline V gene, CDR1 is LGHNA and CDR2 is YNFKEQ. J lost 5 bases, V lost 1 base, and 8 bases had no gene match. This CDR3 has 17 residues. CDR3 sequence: CASSQVPSGSGNNEQFF. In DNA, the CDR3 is TGTGCCAGCAGCCAAGTTCCTAGCGGGAGTGGGAACAATGAGCAGTTCTTC.

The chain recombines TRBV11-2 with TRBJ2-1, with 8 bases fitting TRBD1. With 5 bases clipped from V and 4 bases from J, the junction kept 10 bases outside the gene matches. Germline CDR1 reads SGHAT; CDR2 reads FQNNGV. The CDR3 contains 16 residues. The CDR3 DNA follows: TGTGCCAGCAGCCTCCTCGGGACAGGTATATACAATGAGCAGTTCTTC. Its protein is CASSLLGTGIYNEQFF.